A single sample gave rise to the 22 T cell receptor beta chains below, sequenced in a study of T cell responses to AZD1222 COVID-19 vaccine. The repertoire was sequenced with immunoSEQ multiplex PCR; TCRdb's copy has only in-frame clones and lacks some. The repertoire holds 85,000 to 90,000 clones, with approximately 88% as singletons. The sequences come from peripheral blood, collected 28 days after the second AZD1222 dose. Receptors originate from an adult who received the AZD1222 COVID-19 vaccine.

This chain connects TRBV2 to TRBJ1-5, with D possibly TRBD1 on 5 matching bases. Germline V gene sequence: CDR1 SNHLY, CDR2 FYNNEI. The length of the CDR3 is 15 residues. Trimming took 3 bases from V and 3 from J, leaving 12 bases between them. The CDR3 sequence: CASSDWSGINQPQHF. The CDR3 nucleotides read TGTGCCAGCAGTGATTGGTCAGGGATCAATCAGCCCCAGCATTTT.

The chain employs TRBV3-1 (or the pseudogene TRBV3-2) and TRBJ2-7, with TRBD2 identical over 7 bases. The CDR3 extends over 16 amino acids. Germline lookup yields CDR1 LGHDT and CDR2 YNNKEL (reference sequence). V trimming: 1 base; J trimming: 2 bases; junction bases outside the gene matches: 8. The CDR3 bases are TGTGCCAGCAGCCAAGTTTATCTGGGGGGGACCTACGAGCAGTACTTC. It encodes CASSQVYLGGTYEQYF.

The CDR3 here is CASGGTSGVFNEQFF. CDR3 nucleotide sequence: TGTGCTAGTGGGGGGACTAGCGGGGTTTTCAATGAGCAGTTCTTC. The V gene is TRBV12-5, the J gene TRBJ2-1, with TRBD2 identical over 13 bases. Trimming cost V 6 bases and J 6 bases; bases outside gene matches: 5. CDR1 is LGHNT and CDR2 is FRNRAP in the germline V gene. The CDR3 consists of 15 residues.

The genes are TRBV19 and TRBJ2-6; TRBD1 matches 7 bases. This CDR3 is 17 amino acids long. Germline V lookup: CDR1 LNHDA, CDR2 SQIVND (reference sequence). With 4 bases clipped from V and 2 bases from J, the junction kept 8 bases outside the gene matches. CDR3 DNA: TGTGCCAGTAGTACCGGGACAGCCGTGGCTGGGGCCAACGTCCTGACTTTC. Translated: CASSTGTAVAGANVLTF.

The chain joins TRBV5-6 to TRBJ1-2, with D perhaps TRBD1 (5 bases). With 5 bases removed from V and 7 bases from J, the gap between germline ends came to 15 bases. This CDR3 is built from 13 residues. CDR1 and CDR2 from the germline V gene are SGHDT and YYEEEE. CDR3 protein: CASRRDDGSGYTF. As DNA, the CDR3 is TGTGCCAGCAGGAGGGACGACGGGAGTGGCTACACCTTC.

J is TRBJ1-1 and V is TRBV6-5; TRBD1 aligns across 7 bases. Germline trimming cut 7 bases from V and 6 bases from J; bases unmatched to any gene: 11. The CDR3 is made up of 14 amino acids. Per the germline V gene, CDR1 is MNHEY and CDR2 is SVGAGI. CDR3 in amino acids: CASNPGGRLAEAFF. In DNA form, the CDR3 reads TGTGCCAGCAATCCAGGGGGAAGACTTGCTGAAGCTTTCTTT.

The chain employs TRBV7-8 and TRBJ1-5; 9 bases map to TRBD1. V lost 1 base and J lost 6; bases outside the gene matches: 4. The CDR3 consists of 15 residues. From germline, CDR1 is SGHVS and CDR2 FQNEAQ. This CDR3 is CASSLGDRVIQPQHF. The CDR3 nucleotides are TGTGCCAGCAGCTTAGGGGACAGGGTGATTCAGCCCCAGCATTTT. The full variable domain, completed using reference TRBV7-8 and TRBJ1-5, is GAGVSQSPRYKVAKRGQDVALRCDPISGHVSLFWYQQALGQGPEFLTYFQNEAQLDKSGLPSDRFFAERPEGSVSTLKIQRTQQEDSAVYLCASSLGDRVIQPQHFGDGTRLSIL.

This sequence joins TRBV19 and TRBJ1-5; 8 bases match TRBD1. Germline assignment: CDR1 LNHDA and CDR2 SQIVND (reference sequence). The J segment lost 4 bases and the V segment lost 5 bases, leaving 4 bases of the junction unmatched. This CDR3 is 14 amino acids long. The CDR3 spells CASSPDRGNQPQHF. The CDR3 DNA is TGTGCCAGTAGTCCTGACAGGGGAAATCAGCCCCAGCATTTT.

The V and J genes are TRBV6-5 and TRBJ1-5, with 9 bases aligning to TRBD1. Trimming removed 5 bases from V and 0 bases from J; junction bases left unmatched: 2. The CDR3 has 15 amino acids. Germline V lookup: CDR1 MNHEY, CDR2 SVGAGI. CDR3 coding DNA: TGTGCCAGCAGTCAGGACAGGGGTAGCAATCAGCCCCAGCATTTT. This sequence encodes CASSQDRGSNQPQHF.

The V gene is TRBV13, the J gene TRBJ1-4; 11 bases map to TRBD1. The CDR3 spans 14 residues. The V and J ends lost 3 bases and 6 bases, in that order; junction bases with no gene match: 0. Per the germline V gene, CDR1 is PRHDT and CDR2 is FYEKMQ (reference sequence). The CDR3 bases are TGTGCCAGCAGCTTGGGACAGGGGGATGAAAAACTGTTTTTT. It codes for CASSLGQGDEKLFF.

The rearrangement uses TRBV29-1 and TRBJ2-1; TRBD2 matches 7 bases. The CDR3 is 16 amino acids. V shed 2 bases and J 3 bases; nucleotides not matched to a gene: 10. Germline V gene data show CDR1 as SQVTM and CDR2 as ANQGSEA. The chain's CDR3 is CSVEFPRLADYNEQFF. The CDR3 coding sequence is TGCAGCGTTGAATTCCCTAGACTAGCAGACTACAATGAGCAGTTCTTC.

The rearrangement uses TRBV6-6 and TRBJ2-3, with 8 bases lining up with TRBD2. The CDR3 loop spans 17 amino acids. Germline V CDR1 and CDR2: MNHNY, SVGAGI (reference sequence). The V gene end was trimmed by 5 bases and the J gene end by 3 bases; junction bases not matched to a gene: 13. As DNA, the CDR3 is TGTGCCAGCAGTCTCATGACGGGGGGGCCTGTTACAGATACGCAGTATTTT. It codes for CASSLMTGGPVTDTQYF.

The J gene is TRBJ2-5, the V gene TRBV3-1 (or the pseudogene TRBV3-2); D remains ambiguous. V shed 3 bases and J shed 4 bases, with 6 bases lying between them. Germline CDR1 is LGHDT and CDR2 is YNNKEL (reference sequence). The CDR3 has 12 residues. The CDR3 DNA is TGTGCCAGCAGCCACCGTTTAGAGACCCAGTACTTC. Encoded protein: CASSHRLETQYF.

The chain employs TRBV6-5 and TRBJ1-4; 9 nucleotides agree with TRBD1. The CDR3 loop spans 15 amino acids. Germline V lookup: CDR1 MNHEY, CDR2 SVGAGI. Trimming at V came to 6 bases and at J to 7 bases, leaving 9 bases not matched to a gene. The CDR3 DNA is TGTGCCAGCAGCCACACCGGGACAGGGAGTGAAAAACTGTTTTTT. This translates into CASSHTGTGSEKLFF.

The chain recombines TRBV18 with TRBJ2-3, with unresolved D. Deletions cut 1 base from V and 0 bases from J, with 8 bases between. The CDR3 length is 15 residues. Germline values: CDR1 KGHSH, CDR2 LQKENI. The CDR3 nucleotides are TGTGCCAGCTCACCACGCAGCACTAGCACAGATACGCAGTATTTT. Residues: CASSPRSTSTDTQYF.

V and J are TRBV18 and TRBJ1-1; D not resolved. Trimming took 0 bases from V and 5 from J, leaving 13 bases between them. The germline CDR1 and CDR2 sequences are KGHSH and LQKENI. The CDR3 is 15 residues long. This chain's CDR3 is CASSPPALAETEAFF. In DNA form, the CDR3 reads TGTGCCAGCTCACCACCGGCCCTTGCCGAAACTGAAGCTTTCTTT.

The gene calls are TRBV9 and TRBJ2-5; 10 bases line up with TRBD2. The CDR3 is 15 residues long. Trimming took 1 base from V and 1 from J; bases not matched to a gene: 1. Germline lookup yields CDR1 SGDLS and CDR2 YYNGEE. DNA of the CDR3: TGTGCCAGCAGCGTAAGCGGGGGGGCCCAAGAGACCCAGTACTTC. Translated: CASSVSGGAQETQYF.

This sequence joins TRBV10-3 and TRBJ1-5; D unresolved. The CDR3 has 16 residues. The ends were cut back, 2 bases at V and 3 bases at J, with 14 bases in the middle. Per germline, CDR1 ENHRY and CDR2 SYGVKD. This CDR3 is CAISEAEPSDNQPQHF. Here the CDR3 DNA reads TGTGCCATCAGTGAGGCGGAGCCCAGTGACAATCAGCCCCAGCATTTT.

Written as DNA, the CDR3 is TGTGCCAGCAGACACACCGGGACAGGGGGTCAGCCCCAGCATTTT. Protein sequence: CASRHTGTGGQPQHF. The chain employs TRBV6-6 and TRBJ1-5; 11 bases are a match to TRBD1. V was clipped by 6 bases and J by 6 bases; unmatched bases: 7. The CDR3 covers 15 residues. Germline CDR1 is MNHNY and CDR2 is SVGAGI (reference sequence).

The rearrangement joins TRBV2 to TRBJ1-6; no firm D call. The V and J ends lost 4 bases and 4 bases respectively, with 8 bases between them. The germline gives CDR1 SNHLY, CDR2 FYNNEI. This CDR3 spans 14 amino acids. The CDR3 DNA is TGTGCCAGCAGTGTGGAGGAATATAATTCACCCCTCCACTTT. Translated: CASSVEEYNSPLHF.

This chain's CDR3 is CASSLAGTGDGNTIYF. The CDR3 DNA is TGTGCCAGCAGCTTGGCCGGGACAGGGGATGGAAACACCATATATTTT. V and J are TRBV5-6 and TRBJ1-3, with 10 bases fitting TRBD1. V gave up 0 bases and J gave up 3 bases; unmatched junction bases: 3. The CDR3 is 16 residues long. The germline gives CDR1 SGHDT, CDR2 YYEEEE.

The chain couples TRBV12-3 or TRBV12-4 to TRBJ1-1; D is possibly TRBD1 (5 bases). CDR3 size: 13 residues. V was clipped by 3 bases and J by 6 bases, with 11 bases between them. The CDR3 DNA reads as TGTGCCAGCAGTTTTTGGGGGGACGCTGAAGCTTTCTTT. This codes for CASSFWGDAEAFF.